This passage covers 17 T cell receptor beta chains from one sample sequenced in a study of OX40 agonist ivuxolimab in advanced cancers. Here immunoSEQ multiplex PCR was the method, and the copy in TCRdb shows in-frame clones only, minus some. The sample lists 95,000 to 150,000 clones, 93% occurring once. Sequenced here: CD4+ or CD8+ T cells sorted from blood, sampled in a trial of the OX40 agonist ivuxolimab. These receptors all stem from an adult with an advanced solid tumor such as melanoma, head and neck, liver or kidney cancer.

This chain joins TRBV28 and TRBJ2-2, with 9 positions matching TRBD1. The CDR3 is 19 amino acids. Germline V gene data show CDR1 as MDHEN and CDR2 as SYDVKM. The trim removed 2 bases at V and 2 bases at J, leaving 12 bases unmatched. The CDR3 region is CASSLRTFLDRGNTGELFF. The CDR3 nucleotides are TGTGCCAGCAGTTTACGCACCTTTTTGGACAGGGGTAACACCGGGGAGCTGTTTTTT.

The V gene is TRBV5-4, the J gene TRBJ2-7; either TRBD1 or TRBD2 may fit D (6 bases each). Trimming stripped 4 bases from V and 3 bases from J, with 23 bases between. Germline CDR1 and CDR2: SGHNT and YYREEE (reference sequence). This CDR3 spans 17 amino acids. Here the CDR3 reads CASSRGQGDPAIYEQYF. The DNA of the CDR3 is TGTGCCAGCAGCCGGGGGCAGGGAGACCCAGCAATCTACGAGCAGTACTTC.

The gene calls are TRBV19 and TRBJ1-5; 7 positions match TRBD1. The CDR3 is 15 residues long. The V gene's germline CDR1 is LNHDA and CDR2 SQIVND (reference sequence). J lost 5 bases, V lost 7 bases, and 11 bases had no gene match. The CDR3 here is CASKGKGGSDQPQHF. CDR3 DNA sequence: TGTGCCAGTAAGGGGAAAGGGGGCTCCGATCAGCCCCAGCATTTT.

The chain has TRBV6-1 and TRBJ1-4; no reliable D call. Trimming left V 3 bases short and J 8 bases short, with 13 bases between. The CDR3 spans 14 residues. Germline V CDR1 and CDR2: MNHNS, SASEGT. The CDR3: CASSDRLREEKLFF. In nucleotides, the CDR3 is TGTGCCAGCAGTGACAGGTTGCGAGAGGAAAAACTGTTTTTT.

V gene TRBV6-5 combines with J gene TRBJ1-2; the D gene is possibly TRBD1 (5 bases). Looked up from germline, CDR1 is MNHEY and CDR2 is SVGAGI. Deletions cut 0 bases from V and 0 bases from J, with 5 bases between. There are 14 residues in the CDR3. CDR3 residues: CASSYSQANYGYTF. The CDR3 DNA follows: TGTGCCAGCAGTTACTCACAGGCTAACTATGGCTACACCTTC.

J is TRBJ1-1 and V is TRBV28; 8 bases match TRBD1. This CDR3 has 15 residues. V lost 4 bases, J lost 6 bases, and 10 bases stayed unmatched. The germline V gene encodes CDR1 MDHEN and CDR2 SYDVKM. This CDR3 is CASSSQGARHAEAFF. The CDR3, as DNA: TGTGCCAGCAGTTCGCAGGGGGCCCGGCACGCTGAAGCTTTCTTT. The entire variable domain, with the rest obtained from reference TRBV28 and TRBJ1-1, is as follows: DVKVTQSSRYLVKRTGEKVFLECVQDMDHENMFWYRQDPGLGLRLIYFSYDVKMKEKGDIPEGYSVSREKKERFSLILESASTNQTSMYLCASSSQGARHAEAFFGQGTRLTVV.

This chain joins TRBV28 and TRBJ1-6; 7 bases are shared with TRBD1. The germline V gene has CDR1 MDHEN and CDR2 SYDVKM. V trimming: 5 bases; J trimming: 7 bases; junction bases outside the gene matches: 8. There are 15 residues in the CDR3. CDR3 sequence: CASSGGQVRNSPLHF. The CDR3, as DNA: TGTGCCAGCAGTGGCGGACAGGTTCGGAATTCACCCCTCCACTTT.

This sequence joins TRBV5-1 and TRBJ1-3; no definite D call. CDR1 SGHRS and CDR2 YFSETQ come from the germline V gene. V shed 0 bases and J shed 0 bases, with 10 bases lying between them. This CDR3 has 16 amino acids. CDR3 nucleotide sequence: TGCGCCAGCAGCTTGGAGGCCAGTTACTCTGGAAACACCATATATTTT. It translates to CASSLEASYSGNTIYF.

V usage is TRBV2 and J usage is TRBJ1-2; the D is unclear. Germline CDR1 and CDR2: SNHLY and FYNNEI. V was clipped by 6 bases and J by 7 bases, with 9 bases between them. The CDR3 length is 11 residues. The chain's CDR3 is CASRDVAGYTF. CDR3 in DNA: TGTGCCAGCAGGGACGTCGCTGGCTACACCTTC.

This clone has just one count. Written as DNA, the CDR3 is TGTGCCAGCAGCCGAACTCTCGTCCAGGGGGAGCAGTTCTTC. It yields the protein CASSRTLVQGEQFF. V gene TRBV14 combines with J gene TRBJ2-1; D possibly corresponds to TRBD1 (6 bases). Trimming shortened V by 4 bases and J by 10 bases, and 17 bases separated the two germline ends. The CDR3 length is 14 residues. Germline V lookup: CDR1 SGHDN, CDR2 FVKESK. The full variable domain, completed using reference TRBV14 and TRBJ2-1, is EAGVTQFPSHSVIEKGQTVTLRCDPISGHDNLYWYRRVMGKEIKFLLHFVKESKQDESGMPNNRFLAERTGGTYSTLKVQPAELEDSGVYFCASSRTLVQGEQFFGPGTRLTVL.

The chain recombines TRBV15 with TRBJ1-2; D not resolved. In germline, CDR1 is LNHNV, CDR2 YYDKDF (reference sequence). The CDR3 totals 14 residues. V lost 3 bases and J 4 bases, leaving 12 bases between the germline ends. The CDR3 DNA reads TGTGCCACCAGCAGGGATATACTAGGCTATGGCTACACCTTC. Residues: CATSRDILGYGYTF.

The genes are TRBV7-2 and TRBJ2-1; D is uncertain. This CDR3 is built from 13 residues. Germline V lookup: CDR1 SGHTA, CDR2 FQGNSA. Trimming left V 5 bases short and J 1 base short, with 6 bases between. The chain's CDR3 is CASSPSSYNEQFF. CDR3 DNA sequence: TGTGCCAGCAGCCCAAGTTCCTACAATGAGCAGTTCTTC.

This sequence joins TRBV7-2 and TRBJ2-5; D remains unclear. In germline, CDR1 is SGHTA, CDR2 FQGNSA. Deletions cut 5 bases from V and 4 bases from J, with 8 bases between. The CDR3 spans 12 residues. CDR3 bases: TGTGCCAGCAGCCGGTGGGGAGAGACCCAGTACTTC. It codes for CASSRWGETQYF.

The chain links TRBV9 to TRBJ2-3; 14 positions agree with TRBD2. Losses at the gene ends were 3 bases for V and 8 bases for J; bases not matched to a gene: 5. The CDR3 loop spans 15 amino acids. Germline CDR1 SGDLS, CDR2 YYNGEE. CDR3 amino acids: CASSGGLAGVRTQYF. As DNA, the CDR3 is TGTGCCAGCAGCGGGGGACTAGCGGGAGTTCGTACGCAGTATTTT. The full variable domain, completed using reference TRBV9 and TRBJ2-3, is DSGVTQTPKHLITATGQRVTLRCSPRSGDLSVYWYQQSLDQGLQFLIQYYNGEERAKGNILERFSAQQFPDLHSELNLSSLELGDSALYFCASSGGLAGVRTQYFGPGTRLTVL.

The chain recombines TRBV11-1 with TRBJ2-7; TRBD1 aligns across 7 bases. With V trimmed by 3 bases and J by 2 bases, 1 base remained unmatched. The germline V gene encodes CDR1 SGHAT and CDR2 FQDESV (reference sequence). The CDR3 sequence is 13 residues long. Written as DNA, the CDR3 is TGTGCCAGCAGCTTCGGACAGGCCTACGAGCAGTACTTC. It yields the protein CASSFGQAYEQYF.

The chain combines TRBV5-1 with TRBJ2-3; 8 bases are shared with TRBD2. V lost 0 bases to trimming and J lost 0 bases; unmatched junction nucleotides: 3. Looked up from germline, CDR1 is SGHRS and CDR2 is YFSETQ. The CDR3 sequence is 16 residues long. CDR3: CASSLAGGGSTDTQYF. The CDR3 DNA is TGCGCCAGCAGCTTGGCCGGCGGGGGGAGCACAGATACGCAGTATTTT. Supplemented by reference TRBV5-1 and TRBJ2-3, the full variable domain reads KAGVTQTPRYLIKTRGQQVTLSCSPISGHRSVSWYQQTPGQGLQFLFEYFSETQRNKGNFPGRFSGRQFSNSRSEMNVSTLELGDSALYLCASSLAGGGSTDTQYFGPGTRLTVL.

Regarding this clone: A junction boundary mismatches the germline segment, possibly from a read error. Within the sample, other DNA sequences also encode this same CDR3. The chain couples TRBV19 to TRBJ2-7; D could derive from TRBD1 or TRBD2 (5 bases each). The CDR3 spans 15 residues. In germline, CDR1 is LNHDA, CDR2 SQIVND (reference sequence). The CDR3 coding sequence is TGCGCCAGTAGTACTCCAGCGGCAGGGCCATACGAGCAGTACTTC. Translated, it gives CASSTPAAGPYEQYF.